This TCR beta chain was captured in a study of PD-1 blockade in classical Hodgkin lymphoma. The CDR3 covers 14 residues. Germline V gene lookup returns CDR1 SNHLY and CDR2 FYNNEI. V was cut by 5 bases and J by 4 bases, with 14 bases left in between. Time point defined: cycle 4 day 1 (C4D1), after 6 weeks of nivolumab. Brentuximab vedotin exposure varied, and every patient relapsed after autologous stem cell transplantation. Purification of CD4+ T cells from thawed PBMCs was performed via magnetic negative selection. A remark on this clone: No antigen is known for it.

The table came from immunoSEQ multiplex PCR; TCRdb's copy has only in-frame clones and leaves some out. The data show some 11,000 clones, approximately 74% seen once. Findings and limits, study-wide: Baseline diversity resembling that of newly diagnosed patients was seen in complete responders. It was CD4+ TCR diversity, not CD8+, that rose significantly by C4D1. Patients starting nivolumab less than 1 year after ASCT had lower diversity and were excluded from later analyses.

The clonotype was recovered from a human donor with classical Hodgkin lymphoma. The sequences come from CD4+ T cells from blood, collected before the fourth cycle of nivolumab. This rearrangement joins TRBV2 to TRBJ1-2; D may be TRBD1 (6 bases). The CDR3 DNA reads TGTGCCAGCAGTCCCGGGAGGGGGGTCTATGGCTACACCTTC. This gives the protein CASSPGRGVYGYTF.